The sequence of this T cell receptor beta chain was determined in a study of cytomegalovirus exposure and HLA in healthy donors. The CDR3 spans 13 residues. The germline CDR1 and CDR2 sequences are KGHSH and LQKENI. With 2 bases clipped from V and 6 bases from J, the junction kept 4 bases outside the gene matches. PCR employed 60 Vbeta and 13 Jbeta primers. The method was immunoSEQ multiplex PCR; TCRdb's version includes in-frame clones alone and lacks a portion of them. The data hold approximately 160,000 clones, with 64% observed a single time. What was sequenced was PBMCs. The receptor's source is a woman aged 25 to 39 in good health and CMV-seropositive. This rearrangement joins TRBV18 to TRBJ2-7, with TRBD2 identical over 7 bases. CDR3 sequence: CASSPDGRFEQYF. DNA of the CDR3: TGTGCCAGCTCACCAGACGGGAGGTTCGAGCAGTACTTC.